The 14 T cell receptor beta chains in this list originate from one sample, sequenced in a study of blood T cell repertoires in COVID-19 (dated by TCRdb to 2018 to 2020). The method behind the library was the immunoSEQ multiplex PCR assay. TCRdb retrieved this table from immuneACCESS and kept in-frame rearrangements only. Not all clones are present; in checked studies, unresolved V genes account for under half, and no reason is known for the remainder. For this sample the table gives hundreds of thousands of clones, of which about four fifths were detected only once. The ten largest account for over 8% of the sample. The sample taken for sequencing was peripheral blood. The receptors were gathered from a woman of 80 years or more with acute or convalescent COVID-19.

This chain uses TRBV10-1 with TRBJ2-1, with 7 bases that match TRBD1. Looked up from germline, CDR1 is WNHNN and CDR2 is SYGVQD (reference sequence). CDR3 length: 13 amino acids. The ends lost 6 bases at V and 15 bases at J; junction bases unmatched: 14. The DNA for the CDR3 is TGCGCCAGCAGCGAGACCCTGGACAGGATATTGTTCTTC. The encoded protein is CASSETLDRILFF.

The DNA of the CDR3 is TGTGCCAGTAACCAAGGGGGGGGGCGGACAGATACGCAGTATTTT. Translating gives CASNQGGGRTDTQYF. This rearrangement joins TRBV19 to TRBJ2-3, with TRBD2 as a possible D gene (7 bases). V was shortened by 7 bases and J by 3 bases, with 17 bases between the two germline ends. The germline V gene encodes CDR1 LNHDA and CDR2 SQIVND (reference sequence). The CDR3 sequence is 15 residues long.

The V gene is TRBV3-1 (or the pseudogene TRBV3-2), the J gene TRBJ1-2; a possible D gene is TRBD1 (5 bases). The germline V gene has CDR1 LGHDT and CDR2 YNNKEL (reference sequence). The CDR3 contains 16 residues. Trimming shortened V by 0 bases and J by 7 bases, and 18 bases separated the two germline ends. The CDR3 sequence is CASSQEGGRGVGGYTF. Written as DNA, the CDR3 is TGTGCCAGCAGCCAAGAGGGAGGAAGGGGCGTGGGTGGCTACACCTTC.

This chain uses TRBV19 with TRBJ1-5, with D unresolved. The CDR3 runs 12 residues. Trimming removed 7 bases from V and 3 bases from J, with 7 bases in between. CDR1 and CDR2 (germline): LNHDA, SQIVND (reference sequence). The CDR3 DNA reads as TGTGCCAGTAACGGTCCCAATCAGCCCCAGCATTTT. Amino acid sequence: CASNGPNQPQHF.

The rearrangement joins TRBV4-1 to TRBJ2-2, with D perhaps matching TRBD2 (7 bases). This CDR3 comprises 18 residues. With 4 bases removed from V and 3 bases from J, the gap between germline ends came to 21 bases. Germline V CDR1 and CDR2: MGHRA, YSYEKL. CDR3 bases: TGCGCCAGCAGCCCAGAAGGGAGGGGGAATCTGGACACCGGGGAGCTGTTTTTT. This encodes CASSPEGRGNLDTGELFF.

This clone has just a few counts. V usage is TRBV7-3 and J usage is TRBJ2-1, with TRBD1 matching 10 bases. This CDR3 spans 15 amino acids. Germline CDR1 SGHTA, CDR2 FQGTGA. V dropped 6 bases and J dropped 1; count of bases not matched to a gene: 3. The CDR3 nucleotides read TGTGCCAGCAGTCCGGACAGGGGGTCCTACAATGAGCAGTTCTTC. Its translation: CASSPDRGSYNEQFF.

The V and J genes are TRBV11-3 and TRBJ1-1; D unclear. This CDR3 spans 13 amino acids. Germline V gene lookup returns CDR1 SGHNT and CDR2 YENEEA. The germline V and J ends were trimmed by 1 base and 8 bases, with 11 bases remaining between them. CDR3 in DNA: TGTGCCAGCAGCTTAGGCCCGACATCGGAAGCTTTCTTT. This gives the protein CASSLGPTSEAFF.

The V and J genes are TRBV28 and TRBJ1-1; no firm D call. V was shortened by 5 bases and J by 1 base, with 11 bases between the two germline ends. Germline V gene lookup returns CDR1 MDHEN and CDR2 SYDVKM. The CDR3 runs to 14 residues. CDR3 coding DNA: TGTGCCAGCAGTCTAAAGATGAGGAACACTGAAGCTTTCTTT. Its protein product is CASSLKMRNTEAFF. Based on the CDR3 plus reference TRBV28 and TRBJ1-1, the full variable domain is DVKVTQSSRYLVKRTGEKVFLECVQDMDHENMFWYRQDPGLGLRLIYFSYDVKMKEKGDIPEGYSVSREKKERFSLILESASTNQTSMYLCASSLKMRNTEAFFGQGTRLTVV.

The V and J genes are TRBV28 and TRBJ2-1, with TRBD2 identical over 7 bases. Germline-derived CDR1 and CDR2 are MDHEN and SYDVKM. The junction had 14 bases not matched to a gene; V was cut back by 3 bases and J by 0 bases. The CDR3 has 19 amino acids. CDR3 sequence reads: CASSFPGTVLAASYNEQFF. The CDR3 DNA reads TGTGCCAGCAGTTTCCCCGGGACGGTCCTAGCGGCCTCCTACAATGAGCAGTTCTTC.

The CDR3 DNA reads TGTGCCTGGAGTGCTAAATTTGGCGGGACCGCGAATCAGCCCCAGCATTTT. Translated: CAWSAKFGGTANQPQHF. V and J are TRBV30 and TRBJ1-5; possible D gene TRBD1, 5 bases. V was cut by 1 base and J by 4 bases, with 20 bases left in between. The CDR3 extends over 17 amino acids. In germline, CDR1 is GTSNPN, CDR2 SVGIG (reference sequence).

This rearrangement joins TRBV6-6 to TRBJ1-2, with D tentatively TRBD1 (5 bases). CDR1 MNHNY and CDR2 SVGAGI come from the germline V gene (reference sequence). The CDR3 has 16 residues. Trimming pared 6 bases from V and 0 bases from J, leaving 17 bases between. The CDR3 nucleotides are TGTGCCAGCAGCCCCGACAGCTTACGTCCTAACTATGGCTACACCTTC. Translated: CASSPDSLRPNYGYTF.

The DNA for the CDR3 is TGTGCCAGCAGTTCACGGGACAGCGGGAGAGAAAAACTGTTTTTT. Residues: CASSSRDSGREKLFF. The chain employs TRBV6-6 and TRBJ1-4, with TRBD1 matching over 7 bases. The germline CDR1 and CDR2 sequences are MNHNY and SVGAGI (reference sequence). The CDR3 has 15 residues. V was clipped by 4 bases and J by 8 bases; unmatched bases: 10.

The chain uses TRBV2 and TRBJ2-2; TRBD1 matches 8 bases. Germline lookup yields CDR1 SNHLY and CDR2 FYNNEI. V lost 5 bases and J lost 4; bases outside the gene matches: 9. The CDR3 length is 16 residues. Here the CDR3 DNA reads TGTGCCAGCAGTCCTGGACAGGGTAGAAGCACCGGGGAGCTGTTTTTT. Its protein is CASSPGQGRSTGELFF.

The chain couples TRBV2 to TRBJ1-3; D remains ambiguous. The CDR3 consists of 14 residues. V gave up 0 bases and J gave up 4 bases, with 7 bases separating them. Germline-derived CDR1 and CDR2 are SNHLY and FYNNEI. The chain's CDR3 is CASSEALRGNTIYF. The CDR3 DNA reads as TGTGCCAGCAGTGAAGCGCTTCGGGGAAACACCATATATTTT.